The present entry profiles one TCR beta chain with its context. Its antigen is currently unknown. The CDR3 runs 12 residues. In germline, CDR1 is SNHLY, CDR2 FYNNEI. These data originate in a study of T cell responses to AZD1222 COVID-19 vaccine. In the study overall: Second doses at about 4 or about 12 weeks were pooled.

Whole-study findings and limits: An increase in Spike-specific TCR breadth and depth was observed after two AZD1222 doses. Vaccine-associated CD4 TCRs spanned spike, dominant at 160-218 and 743-854. There were mostly white British donors and more females than males, and clonal diversity was possibly underestimated.

Data came from immunoSEQ multiplex PCR; TCRdb stores just in-frame clones and leaves some out. The sample records roughly 150,000 clones, about 91% being singletons. Sequences were derived from peripheral blood, sampled on day 0 of AZD1222 vaccination. The TCR originated in an adult in good health. The V call is TRBV2, the J call TRBJ1-5, with 11 positions matching TRBD1. CDR3 sequence: CAGQGAGQPQHF. The CDR3 coding sequence is TGTGCTGGACAGGGGGCAGGGCAGCCCCAGCATTTT. Together with reference TRBV2 and TRBJ1-5, the CDR3 gives the full variable domain: EPEVTQTPSHQVTQMGQEVILRCVPISNHLYFYWYRQILGQKVEFLVSFYNNEISEKSEIFDDQFSVERPDGSNFTLKIRSTKLEDSAMYFCAGQGAGQPQHFGDGTRLSIL.